This is a list of T cell receptor beta chains from one sample in a study of OX40 agonist ivuxolimab in advanced cancers. The protocol was immunoSEQ multiplex PCR, while the TCRdb copy is restricted to in-frame clones and leaves out a portion. This table holds approximately 20,000 clones, about two thirds found once. Sample: CD4+ or CD8+ T cells sorted from blood, taken in a trial of the OX40 agonist ivuxolimab. The receptors here all came from an adult with an advanced solid tumor such as melanoma, head and neck, liver or kidney cancer. Both conserved end residues are part of each CDR3. D genes are given only for firm matches. Some rows have no size entry. The others give once, few or many, or a class for an expanded clone.

>TRBV19|NA|15|NA|TRBJ1-5
TGTGCCAGTAGCGAAAACGGATTTATCAATCAGCCCCAGCATTTT
CASSENGFINQPQHF
>TRBV27|NA|15|NA|TRBJ2-1
TGTGCCAGCAGCCCCGGGACAAGCTCCTACAATGAGCAGTTCTTC
CASSPGTSSYNEQFF
>TRBV5-6|TRBD1|15|NA|TRBJ2-7
TGTGCCAGCAGCTTCGAACAGGGGGGCCGGTACGAGCAGTACTTC
CASSFEQGGRYEQYF
>TRBV7-9|NA|13|NA|TRBJ2-7
TGTGCCAGCAGCCTAACAGGGACCGACGAGCAGTACTTC
CASSLTGTDEQYF
>TRBV5-4|NA|14|medium-sized|TRBJ2-7
TGTGCCAGCAGCTTAGACAGGACCACCTACGAGCAGTACTTC
CASSLDRTTYEQYF
>TRBV6-6|NA|13|once|TRBJ2-2
TGTGCCAGCAGTTACCGGTCCACCGGGGAGCTGTTTTTT
CASSYRSTGELFF
>TRBV11-2|TRBD1|17|NA|TRBJ2-7
TGTGCCAGCAGCTTAGAAGGGGGACAGGGCATTTTCTACGAGCAGTACTTC
CASSLEGGQGIFYEQYF
>TRBV5-1|NA|13|NA|TRBJ2-1
TGCGCCAGCAGCTTGGTGGGGGACAATGAGCAGTTCTTC
CASSLVGDNEQFF
>TRBV6-5|NA|15|NA|TRBJ2-2
TGTGCCAGCAGTTACTGGGGACTCAGAACCGGGGAGCTGTTTTTT
CASSYWGLRTGELFF
>TRBV7-9|NA|14|few|TRBJ1-6
TGTGCCAGCAGCTTAAGTACAGCGAATTCACCCCTCCACTTT
CASSLSTANSPLHF
>TRBV7-2|TRBD1|16|NA|TRBJ1-5
TGTGCCAGCAGCAACGACAGGGGGGATGGCAATCAGCCCCAGCATTTT
CASSNDRGDGNQPQHF
>TRBV28|NA|14|NA|TRBJ1-3
TGTGCCAGCAGTTTCGTGGGGTCCGGAAACACCATATATTTT
CASSFVGSGNTIYF
>TRBV29-1|NA|15|NA|TRBJ2-1
TGCAGCGTCCAAAGGGGGGCAGGGGCCTACAATGAGCAGTTCTTC
CSVQRGAGAYNEQFF
>TRBV4-1|TRBD2|19|NA|TRBJ2-7
TGCGCCAGCAGCCAAGAGCCGGGGACTAGCGTCACGTTCTCCTACGAGCAGTACTTC
CASSQEPGTSVTFSYEQYF
>TRBV9|NA|14|NA|TRBJ2-5
TGTGCCAGCAGCGTCCGACAGCCACCGGGGACCCAGTACTTC
CASSVRQPPGTQYF
>TRBV15|TRBD1|15|NA|TRBJ1-1
TGTGCCACCAGAGAGGACAGGGGGCGAGGCACTGAAGCTTTCTTT
CATREDRGRGTEAFF
>TRBV28|NA|14|NA|TRBJ2-1
TGTGCCAGCGTCGGGACTTCCCTTTACAATGAGCAGTTCTTC
CASVGTSLYNEQFF
>TRBV10-3|NA|13|NA|TRBJ1-1
TGTGCCATCAGTGTCTCCCTGTCCCCTGAAGCTTTCTTT
CAISVSLSPEAFF
>TRBV19|TRBD2|14|medium-sized|TRBJ2-2
TGTGCCAGTAGTATACTAGCGGGGGCCGGGGAGCTGTTTTTT
CASSILAGAGELFF
>TRBV28|NA|14|NA|TRBJ2-1
TGTGCCAGCAGTTCTTATGGCTCCTACAATGAGCAGTTCTTC
CASSSYGSYNEQFF
>TRBV19|TRBD2|15|NA|TRBJ2-1
TGTGCCAGTAGGAATCTAGCGGGAGGCTACAATGAGCAGTTCTTC
CASRNLAGGYNEQFF
>TRBV28|NA|16|NA|TRBJ2-4
TGTGCCAGCAGCCTCCCCGGAGTGGGAGCCAAAAACATTCAGTACTTC
CASSLPGVGAKNIQYF
>TRBV5-6|NA|13|few|TRBJ2-2
TGTGCCAGCAGCCCGGGTTGGACCGGGGAGCTGTTTTTT
CASSPGWTGELFF
>TRBV6-6|NA|16|once|TRBJ2-3
TGTGCCAGCAGTTACTCTCGCGGTCCTAGCACAGATACGCAGTATTTT
CASSYSRGPSTDTQYF
>TRBV6-6|NA|13|few|TRBJ1-2
TGTGCCAGCAGTTATGATTCGGGGGATGGCTACACCTTC
CASSYDSGDGYTF
>TRBV11-2|NA|16|NA|TRBJ1-4
TGTGCCAGCAGCTTAACGGGTTTTGGAGCTAATGAAAAACTGTTTTTT
CASSLTGFGANEKLFF
>TRBV15|NA|13|few|TRBJ1-5
TGTGCCACCAGCAGAGACCGGACGGAGCCCCAGCATTTT
CATSRDRTEPQHF